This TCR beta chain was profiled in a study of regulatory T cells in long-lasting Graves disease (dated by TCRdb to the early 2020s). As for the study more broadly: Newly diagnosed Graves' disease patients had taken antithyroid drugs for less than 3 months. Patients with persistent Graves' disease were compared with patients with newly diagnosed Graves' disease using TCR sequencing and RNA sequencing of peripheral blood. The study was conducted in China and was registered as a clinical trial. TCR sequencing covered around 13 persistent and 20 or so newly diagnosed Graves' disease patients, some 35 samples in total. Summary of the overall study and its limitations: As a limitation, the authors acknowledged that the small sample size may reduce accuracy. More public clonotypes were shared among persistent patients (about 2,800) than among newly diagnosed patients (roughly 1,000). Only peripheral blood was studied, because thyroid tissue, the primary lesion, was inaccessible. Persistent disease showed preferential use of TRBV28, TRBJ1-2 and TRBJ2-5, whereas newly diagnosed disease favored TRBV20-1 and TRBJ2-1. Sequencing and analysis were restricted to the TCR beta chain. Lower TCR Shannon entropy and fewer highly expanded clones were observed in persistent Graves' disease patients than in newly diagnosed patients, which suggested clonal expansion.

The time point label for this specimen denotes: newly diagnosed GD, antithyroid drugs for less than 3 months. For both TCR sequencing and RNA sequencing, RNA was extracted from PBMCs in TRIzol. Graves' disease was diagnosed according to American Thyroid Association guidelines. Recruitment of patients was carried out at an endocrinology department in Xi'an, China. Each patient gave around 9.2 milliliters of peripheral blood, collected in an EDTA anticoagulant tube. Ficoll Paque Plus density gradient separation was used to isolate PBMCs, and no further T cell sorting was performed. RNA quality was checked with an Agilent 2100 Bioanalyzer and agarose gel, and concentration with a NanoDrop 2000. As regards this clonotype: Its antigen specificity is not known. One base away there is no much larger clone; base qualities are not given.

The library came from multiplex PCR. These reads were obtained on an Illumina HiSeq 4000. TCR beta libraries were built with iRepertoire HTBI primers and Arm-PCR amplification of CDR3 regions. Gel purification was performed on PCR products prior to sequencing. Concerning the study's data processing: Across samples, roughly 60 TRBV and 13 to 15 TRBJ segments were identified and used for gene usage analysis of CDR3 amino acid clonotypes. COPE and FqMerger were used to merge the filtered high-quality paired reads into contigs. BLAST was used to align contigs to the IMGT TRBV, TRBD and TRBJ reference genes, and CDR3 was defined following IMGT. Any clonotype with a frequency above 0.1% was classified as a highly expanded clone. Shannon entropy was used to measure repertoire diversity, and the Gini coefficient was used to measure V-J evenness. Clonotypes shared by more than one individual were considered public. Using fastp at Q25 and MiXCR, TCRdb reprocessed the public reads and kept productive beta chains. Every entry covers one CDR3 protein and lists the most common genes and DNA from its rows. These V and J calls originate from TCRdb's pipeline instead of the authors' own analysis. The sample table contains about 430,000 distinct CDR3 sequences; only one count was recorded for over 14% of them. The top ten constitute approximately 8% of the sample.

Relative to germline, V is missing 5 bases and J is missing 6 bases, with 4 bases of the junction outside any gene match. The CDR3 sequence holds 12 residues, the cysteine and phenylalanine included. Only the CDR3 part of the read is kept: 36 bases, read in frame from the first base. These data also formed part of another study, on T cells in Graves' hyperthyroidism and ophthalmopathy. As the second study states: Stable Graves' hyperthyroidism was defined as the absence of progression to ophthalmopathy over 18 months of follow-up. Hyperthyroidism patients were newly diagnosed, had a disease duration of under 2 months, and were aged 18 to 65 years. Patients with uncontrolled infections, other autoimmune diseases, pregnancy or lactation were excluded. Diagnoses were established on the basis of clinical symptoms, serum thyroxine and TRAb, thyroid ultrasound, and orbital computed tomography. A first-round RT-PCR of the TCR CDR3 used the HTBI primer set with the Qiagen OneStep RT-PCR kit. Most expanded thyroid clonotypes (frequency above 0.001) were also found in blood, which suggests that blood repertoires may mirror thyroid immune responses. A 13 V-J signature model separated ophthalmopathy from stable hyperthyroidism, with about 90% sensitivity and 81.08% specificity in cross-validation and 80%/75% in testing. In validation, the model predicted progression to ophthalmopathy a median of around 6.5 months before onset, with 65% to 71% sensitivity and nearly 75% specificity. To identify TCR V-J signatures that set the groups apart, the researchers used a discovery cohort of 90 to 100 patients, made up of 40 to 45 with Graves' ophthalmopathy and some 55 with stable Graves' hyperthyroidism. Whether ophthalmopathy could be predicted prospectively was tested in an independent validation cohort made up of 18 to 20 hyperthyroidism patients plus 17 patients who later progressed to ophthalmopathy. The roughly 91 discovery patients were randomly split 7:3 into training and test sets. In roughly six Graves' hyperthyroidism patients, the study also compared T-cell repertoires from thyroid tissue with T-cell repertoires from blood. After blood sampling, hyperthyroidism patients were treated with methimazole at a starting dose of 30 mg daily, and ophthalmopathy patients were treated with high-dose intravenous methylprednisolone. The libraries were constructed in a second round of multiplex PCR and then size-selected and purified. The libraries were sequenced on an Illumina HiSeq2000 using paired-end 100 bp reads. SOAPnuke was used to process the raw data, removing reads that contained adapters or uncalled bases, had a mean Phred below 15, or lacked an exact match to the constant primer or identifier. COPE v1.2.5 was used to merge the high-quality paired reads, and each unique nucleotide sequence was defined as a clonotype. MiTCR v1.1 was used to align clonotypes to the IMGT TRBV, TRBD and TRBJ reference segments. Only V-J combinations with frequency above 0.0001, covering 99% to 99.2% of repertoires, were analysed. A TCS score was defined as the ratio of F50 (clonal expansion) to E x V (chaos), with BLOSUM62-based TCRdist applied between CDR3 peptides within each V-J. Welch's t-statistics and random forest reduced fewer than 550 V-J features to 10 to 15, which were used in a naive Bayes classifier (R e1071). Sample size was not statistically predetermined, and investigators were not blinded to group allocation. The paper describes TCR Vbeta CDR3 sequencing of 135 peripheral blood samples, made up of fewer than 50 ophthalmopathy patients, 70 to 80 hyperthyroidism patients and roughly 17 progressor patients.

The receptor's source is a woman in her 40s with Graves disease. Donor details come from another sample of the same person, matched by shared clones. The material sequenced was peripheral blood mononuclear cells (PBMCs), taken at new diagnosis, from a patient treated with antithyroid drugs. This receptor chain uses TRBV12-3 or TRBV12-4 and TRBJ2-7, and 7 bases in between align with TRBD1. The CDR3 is CASSLTGTEQYF. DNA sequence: TGTGCCAGCAGTCTGACAGGGACCGAGCAGTACTTC.